The subject of this entry is one TCR beta chain. This record comes from a study of Ad26.COV2.S vaccination and SARS-CoV-2 variants. Turning to the study itself: Within the COV1001 Ad26.COV2.S trial arm, the donor was enrolled.

The treatment: roughly 19 received Ad26.COV2.S at low or high dose, single or two shots; roughly five received placebo; per-sample allocation not given. The study sampled participants on day 63 after the first vaccine or placebo injection. CDR1 and CDR2 from the germline V gene are MDHEN and SYDVKM. The CDR3 covers 15 residues. The V and J ends lost 5 bases and 7 bases, in that order; junction bases with no gene match: 11. Sequencing was performed with immunoSEQ multiplex PCR; in TCRdb, only in-frame clones are kept and a portion is missing. The data contain about 380,000 clones, 83% of them singletons.

The sample consisted of peripheral blood, taken in a trial of Ad26.COV2.S vaccine versus placebo. The receptor was isolated from a person between 18 and 59 years old who received the Ad26.COV2.S COVID-19 vaccine or a placebo. The V gene is TRBV28, the J gene TRBJ2-1, with 7 bases fitting TRBD1. The CDR3 region is CASSPGDSETNEQFF. CDR3 DNA sequence: TGTGCCAGCAGTCCTGGGGACAGTGAGACTAATGAGCAGTTCTTC.